In its sample, the clone carrying this TCR beta chain was seen a few times. What it binds is unknown. In the authors' methods: In the immunoSEQ data, sequences were junction-only and lacked quality scores, so filtering differed. The method was immunoSEQ multiplex PCR; TCRdb's version includes in-frame clones alone and lacks a portion of them. The V and J calls and the clone size are those of that table, but D and trimming were determined from the DNA. Of approximately 1.9 million clones listed, just under 95% are singletons. From germline, CDR1 is MNHEY and CDR2 SMNVEV (reference sequence). The CDR3 consists of 14 residues. The V end lost 6 bases, the J end lost 2 bases, and 12 bases lay between the germline ends. This sample was included in a study of shared clonotypes between healthy human individuals. Study-level results: The study found roughly 5% of naive CD4 clonotypes shared across a handful of donors. It was the non-shared clonotypes that had lower generation probabilities than clonotypes shared by all four donors.

The naive CD8 fraction comprised CD45RO-negative cells positively selected for CCR7 and excluded terminally differentiated effector memory CD45RA+ cells. The chain couples TRBV27 to TRBJ2-3, with D unresolved. Sequencing was performed on naive CD8+ T cells from PBMCs. The TCR comes from a man between 18 and 29 years old in good health. Some clones in this sample may be carry-over from other donors' samples. The DNA for the CDR3 is TGTGCCAGCAGGCCGAGGTCACCCACAGATACGCAGTATTTT. Amino acid sequence: CASRPRSPTDTQYF.